This T cell receptor beta chain appears in the sequencing data of a study of CD8+CD57+ T cells in acquired aplastic anemia. Turning to the study itself: Each DNA sample taken from sorted CD4+ and CD8+ cells came to 3 to 4 ug on average.

The sequenced patients had an expansion of CD8+CD57+ cells seen by flow cytometry. V shed 3 bases, J shed 4 bases, and the junction held 4 bases outside the gene matches. Germline V gives CDR1 ENHRY, CDR2 SYGVKD. The CDR3 is made up of 15 amino acids. Genomic DNA provided the template from which TCR beta VDJ and CDR3 profiles were obtained. MiXCR was run by TCRdb on the reads, yielding one entry per CDR3 protein. The sample shows about 160,000 distinct CDR3 sequences, 70% to 80% of them seen only once. The clonotype comes from a human donor with aplastic anemia. The chain combines TRBV10-3 with TRBJ2-7, with 12 bases that match TRBD1. Material for sequencing was sorted CD4+, CD8+, or CD8+CD57+ T cells (not recorded which) from PBMCs. The CDR3 DNA is TGTGCCATCAGTGAACCGGGACAGGGGGCTTACGAGCAGTACTTC. It codes for CAISEPGQGAYEQYF.